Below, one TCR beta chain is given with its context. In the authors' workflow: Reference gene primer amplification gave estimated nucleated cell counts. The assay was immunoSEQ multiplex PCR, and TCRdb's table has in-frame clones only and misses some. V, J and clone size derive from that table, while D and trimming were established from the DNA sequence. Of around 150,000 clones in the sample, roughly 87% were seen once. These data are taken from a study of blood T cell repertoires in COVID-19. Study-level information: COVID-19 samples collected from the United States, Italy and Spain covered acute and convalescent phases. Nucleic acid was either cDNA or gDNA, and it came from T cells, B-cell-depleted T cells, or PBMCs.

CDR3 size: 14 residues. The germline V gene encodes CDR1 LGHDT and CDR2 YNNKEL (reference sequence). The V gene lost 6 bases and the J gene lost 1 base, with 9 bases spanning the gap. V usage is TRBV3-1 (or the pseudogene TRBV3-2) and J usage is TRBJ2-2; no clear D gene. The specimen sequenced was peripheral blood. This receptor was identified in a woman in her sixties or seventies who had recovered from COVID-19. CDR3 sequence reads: CASSPSVNTGELFF. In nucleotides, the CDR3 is TGTGCCAGCAGTCCCTCGGTGAACACCGGGGAGCTGTTTTTT.